This entry concerns a single TCR beta chain. What it binds is not known. The table came from immunoSEQ multiplex PCR; TCRdb's copy has only in-frame clones and leaves some out. Of roughly 41,000 clones listed, approximately 89% are singletons. These data originate in a study of OX40 agonist ivuxolimab in advanced cancers. Study-wide context: Patients received intravenous ivuxolimab every 2 weeks at 0.01 to 10 mg/kg. Head and neck, renal cell, melanoma or hepatocellular carcinoma were the cancers that dose-escalation patients had. General study findings and limits: Some of the nonresponding patients also showed low levels of normalized T-cell clonal expansion.

Autoimmune disease history or systemic immunosuppression led to patient exclusion. CDR1 is MGHRA and CDR2 is YSYEKL in the germline V gene. This CDR3 has 17 amino acids. The ends lost 0 bases at V and 2 bases at J; junction bases unmatched: 6. The sequence was obtained from an adult with an advanced solid tumor such as melanoma, head and neck, liver or kidney cancer. This chain joins TRBV4-1 and TRBJ2-1; 8 positions match TRBD2. The input for sequencing was CD4+ or CD8+ T cells sorted from blood, taken in a trial of the OX40 agonist ivuxolimab. The CDR3 nucleotides are TGCGCCAGCAGCCAAGATCTTACTAGCGGAGCCTACAATGAGCAGTTCTTC. As protein: CASSQDLTSGAYNEQFF.